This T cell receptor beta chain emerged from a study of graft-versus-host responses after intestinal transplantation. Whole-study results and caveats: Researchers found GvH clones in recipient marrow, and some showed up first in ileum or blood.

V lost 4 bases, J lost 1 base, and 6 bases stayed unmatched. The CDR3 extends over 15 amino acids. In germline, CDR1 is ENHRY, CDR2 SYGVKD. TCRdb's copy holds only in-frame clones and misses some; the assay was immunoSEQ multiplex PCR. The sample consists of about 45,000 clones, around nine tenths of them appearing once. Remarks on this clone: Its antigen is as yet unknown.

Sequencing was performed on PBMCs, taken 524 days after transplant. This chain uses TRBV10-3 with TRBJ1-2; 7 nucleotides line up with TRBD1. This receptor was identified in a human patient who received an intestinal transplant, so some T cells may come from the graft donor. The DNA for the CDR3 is TGTGCCATCAGTGCGACCGGGACAGATAACTATGGCTACACCTTC. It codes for CAISATGTDNYGYTF.